One sample yielded the 19 T cell receptor beta chains listed below, sequenced in a study of cytomegalovirus exposure and HLA in healthy donors. Amplification used 60 Vbeta primers and 13 Jbeta primers. Some clones are missing from TCRdb's copy, which holds only in-frame ones; the method was immunoSEQ multiplex PCR. The table records 120,000 or so clones, 8.5% to 9% of them present only once. What was sequenced was PBMCs. Receptor source: a woman aged 40 to 50 in good health and CMV-seropositive.

The rearrangement joins TRBV5-1 to TRBJ2-3; 10 nucleotides match TRBD2. Germline CDR1 SGHRS, CDR2 YFSETQ. The CDR3 runs to 16 residues. Trimming at V came to 3 bases and at J to 2 bases, leaving 6 bases not matched to a gene. CDR3 residues: CASSSLAGDSTDTQYF. The CDR3 DNA reads as TGCGCCAGCAGCTCCCTAGCGGGGGATTCCACAGATACGCAGTATTTT.

The chain uses TRBV19 and TRBJ1-1; no reliable D call. V gave up 3 bases and J gave up 3 bases, with 11 bases separating them. The CDR3 covers 14 residues. Germline CDR1 LNHDA, CDR2 SQIVND (reference sequence). The CDR3 is CASSISGRYTEAFF. CDR3 nucleotide sequence: TGTGCCAGTAGTATCTCTGGGAGATACACTGAAGCTTTCTTT.

This clone was seen just once. The V gene is TRBV9, the J gene TRBJ2-3, with 11 nucleotides matching TRBD2. The J segment lost 5 bases and the V segment lost 1 base, leaving 6 bases of the junction unmatched. This CDR3 is 16 amino acids long. In germline, CDR1 is SGDLS, CDR2 YYNGEE. Here the CDR3 reads CASSVTSGGGGDTQYF. The DNA for the CDR3 is TGTGCCAGCAGCGTAACTAGCGGGGGCGGGGGAGATACGCAGTATTTT.

J is TRBJ1-1 and V is TRBV5-1, with no clear D. Germline CDR1 reads SGHRS; CDR2 reads YFSETQ. V shed 1 base and J shed 1 base, with 11 bases lying between them. There are 15 residues in the CDR3. The CDR3 sequence: CASSLQVTENTEAFF. In DNA, the CDR3 is TGCGCCAGCAGCTTGCAAGTCACAGAGAACACTGAAGCTTTCTTT. The variable domain in full, with the rest retrieved from reference TRBV5-1 and TRBJ1-1, is KAGVTQTPRYLIKTRGQQVTLSCSPISGHRSVSWYQQTPGQGLQFLFEYFSETQRNKGNFPGRFSGRQFSNSRSEMNVSTLELGDSALYLCASSLQVTENTEAFFGQGTRLTVV.

V gene TRBV7-9 combines with J gene TRBJ1-3; D remains ambiguous. The CDR3 sequence is 13 residues long. CDR1 SEHNR and CDR2 FQNEAQ come from the germline V gene (reference sequence). V lost 1 base and J lost 4, with 5 bases in between. The CDR3 DNA reads as TGTGCCAGCAGCTTAGTACAGGGAAACACCATATATTTT. Translation gives CASSLVQGNTIYF.

As concerns this clone: A junction boundary mismatches the germline segment, possibly from a read error. Other nucleotide sequences in the sample specify the same CDR3. V gene TRBV6-5 combines with J gene TRBJ1-6; D is undetermined. This CDR3 is built from 14 residues. Per germline, CDR1 MNHEY and CDR2 SVGAGI. The CDR3 nucleotides read TGTGCCAGTAGTTACCAGGAGGGAGCCTCACCCCTCCACTTT. It codes for CASSYQEGASPLHF.

Only a few counts were recorded for this clone. The chain combines TRBV7-9 with TRBJ2-7; D possibly corresponds to TRBD2 (6 bases). Germline lookup yields CDR1 SEHNR and CDR2 FQNEAQ (reference sequence). The CDR3 covers 14 residues. V was trimmed by 3 bases and J by 1 base, leaving 10 bases between them. The CDR3 spells CASSFAGQSYEQYF. The DNA for the CDR3 is TGTGCCAGCAGCTTTGCGGGGCAATCCTACGAGCAGTACTTC. The whole variable domain, remainder taken from reference TRBV7-9 and TRBJ2-7, is DTGVSQNPRHKITKRGQNVTFRCDPISEHNRLYWYRQTLGQGPEFLTYFQNEAQLEKSRLLSDRFSAERPKGSFSTLEIQRTEQGDSAMYLCASSFAGQSYEQYFGPGTRLTVT.

The rearrangement uses TRBV30 and TRBJ1-2; D gene ambiguous. CDR1 and CDR2 (germline): GTSNPN, SVGIG (reference sequence). There are 13 residues in the CDR3. V lost 2 bases, J lost 7 bases, and 14 bases lay in between. CDR3 protein: CAWSPTRGGGYTF. The CDR3, as DNA: TGTGCCTGGAGTCCCACGAGAGGAGGTGGCTACACCTTC.

V is TRBV6-5 and J is TRBJ1-2; D is unresolved. The V gene's germline CDR1 is MNHEY and CDR2 SVGAGI. The CDR3 runs to 13 residues. The V end lost 0 bases, the J end lost 13 bases, and 15 bases lay between the germline ends. For the CDR3, the DNA is TGTGCCAGCAGTTACTCGGAGGACGGCCGGGCCACCTTC. It is translated as CASSYSEDGRATF.

This clone was counted between two and nine times. The J gene is TRBJ2-2, the V gene TRBV6-1, with 8 positions matching TRBD1. After removal of 1 base from V and 5 bases from J, the junction contained 3 bases not matched to a gene. Germline lookup yields CDR1 MNHNS and CDR2 SASEGT. This CDR3 comprises 15 residues. The CDR3 protein is CASSEGQGLTGELFF. CDR3 nucleotide sequence: TGTGCCAGCAGTGAAGGACAGGGGCTAACCGGGGAGCTGTTTTTT.

This clone was seen more than once but under ten times. V gene TRBV11-3 combines with J gene TRBJ2-5, with TRBD2 matching 12 bases. There are 16 residues in the CDR3. V lost 1 base to trimming and J lost 4 bases; unmatched junction nucleotides: 4. Germline lookup yields CDR1 SGHNT and CDR2 YENEEA. Written as DNA, the CDR3 is TGTGCCAGCAGCTTAGGACTAGCGGGGGATAGAGAGACCCAGTACTTC. It yields the protein CASSLGLAGDRETQYF.

This clone was detected only a few times. This sequence joins TRBV5-4 and TRBJ1-5; 7 bases are a match to TRBD1. After removal of 2 bases from V and 7 bases from J, the junction contained 6 bases not matched to a gene. CDR1 is SGHNT and CDR2 is YYREEE in the germline V gene (reference sequence). The CDR3 is 14 residues long. CDR3 in DNA: TGTGCCAGCAGCTTCCAGGGGGATGGCCAGCCCCAGCATTTT. The encoded protein is CASSFQGDGQPQHF.

A few counts support this clone. The chain is built from TRBV25-1 and TRBJ2-2; weak D call: TRBD1 (6 bases). V lost 11 bases and J lost 0, with 13 bases in between. The germline gives CDR1 MGHDK, CDR2 SYGVNS. There are 14 residues in the CDR3. CDR3 bases: TGTGCCGGGGGCGGCAGGGCGAACACCGGGGAGCTGTTTTTT. It yields the protein CAGGGRANTGELFF.

The chain is built from TRBV5-1 and TRBJ1-5; tentative D call: TRBD1 (5 bases). CDR1 is SGHRS, CDR2 YFSETQ, per germline. The CDR3 totals 15 residues. Between the trimmed V and J ends, which lost 0 bases and 2 bases, there was a span of 9 bases. CDR3 residues: CASSLDAGRNQPQHF. The CDR3 DNA follows: TGCGCCAGCAGCTTGGATGCAGGGCGCAATCAGCCCCAGCATTTT.

The chain joins TRBV18 to TRBJ1-4, with D perhaps TRBD1 (6 bases). V dropped 4 bases and J dropped 0 bases, with 12 bases sitting between them. Germline loops: CDR1 KGHSH, CDR2 LQKENI. There are 16 residues in the CDR3. The CDR3 loop is CASSRYRETTNEKLFF. The CDR3 DNA is TGTGCCAGCTCACGATACAGGGAAACAACTAATGAAAAACTGTTTTTT.

This clone was seen a few times. V is TRBV10-2 and J is TRBJ1-2; possibly TRBD1 for D (6 bases). Germline CDR1 WSHSY, CDR2 SAAADI. The V end was cut by 7 bases, the J end by 3 bases, with 12 bases between. The CDR3 length is 13 residues. The CDR3, as DNA: TGCGCCAGCACACAGGGCCAGGACTATGGCTACACCTTC. This codes for CASTQGQDYGYTF.

The V and J genes are TRBV15 and TRBJ2-7, with 7 bases aligning to TRBD1. Trimming took 0 bases from V and 5 from J; bases not matched to a gene: 10. The germline gives CDR1 LNHNV, CDR2 YYDKDF (reference sequence). CDR3 length: 16 amino acids. As DNA, the CDR3 is TGTGCCACCAGCAGAGAGGGACAGAAAAGACTGGACGAGCAGTACTTC. Its protein is CATSREGQKRLDEQYF.

This clone was seen a few times. This rearrangement joins TRBV5-4 to TRBJ2-3; the match to TRBD2 covers 14 bases. Germline V gene data show CDR1 as SGHNT and CDR2 as YYREEE (reference sequence). CDR3 length: 16 residues. Trimming removed 4 bases from V and 5 bases from J; junction bases left unmatched: 6. The CDR3 coding sequence is TGTGCCAGCAGCATGACTAGCGGGGGGGCCAGAGATACGCAGTATTTT. It specifies CASSMTSGGARDTQYF.

In its sample, this clone was seen a few times. This chain connects TRBV6-1 to TRBJ2-7; 9 positions agree with TRBD1. The CDR3 covers 15 residues. Germline V gene sequence: CDR1 MNHNS, CDR2 SASEGT. After removal of 1 base from V and 4 bases from J, the junction contained 5 bases not matched to a gene. The CDR3: CASSEEATGGYEQYF. In DNA, the CDR3 is TGTGCCAGCAGTGAAGAGGCGACAGGGGGTTACGAGCAGTACTTC.